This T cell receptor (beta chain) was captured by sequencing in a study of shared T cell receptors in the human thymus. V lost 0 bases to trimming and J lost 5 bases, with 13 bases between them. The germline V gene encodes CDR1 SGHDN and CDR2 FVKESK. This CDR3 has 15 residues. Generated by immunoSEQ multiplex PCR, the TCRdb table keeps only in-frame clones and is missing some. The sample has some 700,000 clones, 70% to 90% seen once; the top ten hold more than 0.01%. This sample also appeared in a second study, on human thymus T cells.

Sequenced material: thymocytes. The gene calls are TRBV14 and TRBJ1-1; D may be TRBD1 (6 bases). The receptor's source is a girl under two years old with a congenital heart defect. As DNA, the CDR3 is TGTGCCAGCAGCCAAGATATCTGGGGGCAGACTGAAGCTTTCTTT. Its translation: CASSQDIWGQTEAFF.